What follows are 21 T cell receptor beta chains derived from one specimen sequenced in a study of a mutant IDH1 vaccine in newly diagnosed glioma. Profiled with immunoSEQ multiplex PCR; TCRdb holds only in-frame clones, not every one. Here the sample spans fewer than 60,000 clones, about two thirds being singletons. Regarding time point: week 47, end of study. A 20-mer mutant IDH1 peptide at 300 ug was injected subcutaneously with topical imiquimod. Their antigens are not known. The material sequenced was peripheral blood mononuclear cells (PBMCs), taken from a glioma patient whose treatment included an IDH1 peptide vaccine. The receptor source for this set is a man in his forties with glioma. Some clones in this sample may be carry-over from other donors' samples.

This clone was found a few times. This rearrangement joins TRBV10-3 to TRBJ2-7; TRBD1 is a possible D gene (5 bases). The germline gives CDR1 ENHRY, CDR2 SYGVKD. Trimming pared 10 bases from V and 3 bases from J, leaving 16 bases between. The CDR3 spans 13 residues. CDR3 coding DNA: TGTGCCACCTCGAGAGCAGGGAACTACGAGCAGTACTTC. Protein product: CATSRAGNYEQYF.

The V and J genes are TRBV18 and TRBJ1-3; weak D call: TRBD1 (5 bases). CDR3 length: 16 residues. Germline V gene sequence: CDR1 KGHSH, CDR2 LQKENI. V was pared by 6 bases and J by 2 bases, with 17 bases between. The CDR3 DNA sequence: TGTGCCAGCTCTCCCCCGCCAGGGTCGGCTGGAAACACCATATATTTT. Its protein product is CASSPPPGSAGNTIYF.

This clone occurred once. V gene TRBV18 combines with J gene TRBJ2-7; no clear D gene. The CDR3 is 13 residues long. CDR1 is KGHSH and CDR2 is LQKENI in the germline V gene. With 0 bases removed from V and 4 bases from J, the gap between germline ends came to 7 bases. CDR3 sequence reads: CASSPPSVYEQYF. The CDR3 DNA reads as TGTGCCAGCTCACCACCATCTGTTTACGAGCAGTACTTC.

This sequence joins TRBV19 and TRBJ1-3; D perhaps matches TRBD1 (6 bases). Germline CDR1 and CDR2: LNHDA and SQIVND (reference sequence). Trimming removed 5 bases from V and 0 bases from J, with 11 bases in between. This CDR3 region has 15 residues. The CDR3 loop is CASSLPGHSGNTIYF. CDR3 DNA: TGTGCCAGTAGTCTACCGGGACACTCTGGAAACACCATATATTTT.

The V call is TRBV4-1, the J call TRBJ1-1; D may be TRBD1 (6 bases). V was trimmed by 7 bases and J by 1 base, leaving 13 bases between them. There are 14 residues in the CDR3. The germline V gene encodes CDR1 MGHRA and CDR2 YSYEKL. The CDR3 nucleotides are TGCGCCAGCAAAGAAGGGGGGACGAACACTGAAGCTTTCTTT. This sequence encodes CASKEGGTNTEAFF.

The gene calls are TRBV27 and TRBJ1-2; no firm D call. The CDR3 is 14 amino acids. V lost 2 bases to trimming and J lost 0 bases, with 7 bases between them. Germline CDR1 is MNHEY and CDR2 is SMNVEV (reference sequence). This chain's CDR3 is CASSLTVTNYGYTF. In DNA, the CDR3 is TGTGCCAGCAGTTTAACAGTTACTAACTATGGCTACACCTTC.

This clone came up a few times. The rearrangement uses TRBV9 and TRBJ2-6; D is unresolved. In germline, CDR1 is SGDLS, CDR2 YYNGEE. The CDR3 sequence is 13 residues long. Trimming left V 5 bases short and J 4 bases short, with 7 bases between. This CDR3 reads CASSRPGANVLTF. The CDR3 DNA reads TGTGCCAGCAGTCGCCCGGGGGCCAACGTCCTGACTTTC.

The rearrangement links TRBV5-6 to TRBJ1-6, with TRBD1 identical over 7 bases. The CDR3 is 14 residues long. Looked up from germline, CDR1 is SGHDT and CDR2 is YYEEEE. V was clipped by 0 bases and J by 11 bases; unmatched bases: 5. The CDR3 DNA reads TGTGCCAGCAGCTTGGTTGCAGGGGGTCCACCCCTCCACTTT. Its protein is CASSLVAGGPPLHF.

The table lists this clone with a few counts. The J gene is TRBJ1-2, the V gene TRBV13; D is unclear. This CDR3 contains 14 residues. V was trimmed by 1 base and J by 2 bases, leaving 8 bases between them. Germline values: CDR1 PRHDT, CDR2 FYEKMQ (reference sequence). The CDR3 loop is CASSLAAENYGYTF. The CDR3, as DNA: TGTGCCAGCAGCTTAGCCGCCGAGAACTATGGCTACACCTTC.

This sequence joins TRBV5-4 and TRBJ2-7; weak D call: TRBD2 (5 bases). The CDR3 runs 13 residues. The ends were cut back, 6 bases at V and 2 bases at J, with 12 bases in the middle. Per germline, CDR1 SGHNT and CDR2 YYREEE (reference sequence). The CDR3 bases are TGTGCCAGCATCCGGGAAGGGACCTACGAGCAGTACTTC. Translation gives CASIREGTYEQYF.

The chain employs TRBV7-2 and TRBJ1-2; 8 bases fit TRBD1. This CDR3 region has 14 residues. Germline CDR1 SGHTA, CDR2 FQGNSA. The V and J ends lost 0 bases and 4 bases, in that order; junction bases with no gene match: 1. The CDR3 coding sequence is TGTGCCAGCAGCTTAGCCGGACAGGGCTATGGCTACACCTTC. It specifies CASSLAGQGYGYTF. The whole variable domain, remainder taken from reference TRBV7-2 and TRBJ1-2, is GAGVSQSPSNKVTEKGKDVELRCDPISGHTALYWYRQSLGQGLEFLIYFQGNSAPDKSGLPSDRFSAERTGGSVSTLTIQRTQQEDSAVYLCASSLAGQGYGYTFGSGTRLTVV.

J is TRBJ1-2 and V is TRBV6-5; D call uncertain. CDR1 and CDR2 (germline): MNHEY, SVGAGI. V lost 6 bases and J lost 0, with 11 bases in between. The CDR3 loop spans 14 amino acids. Here the CDR3 DNA reads TGTGCCAGCAGCACCGGTAGGCCTAACTATGGCTACACCTTC. Translation gives CASSTGRPNYGYTF.

V usage is TRBV5-1 and J usage is TRBJ2-1, with 11 bases fitting TRBD2. The CDR3 is 15 amino acids. V shed 4 bases, J shed 4 bases, and the junction held 4 bases outside the gene matches. CDR1 and CDR2 (germline): SGHRS, YFSETQ. CDR3 sequence reads: CASSPTSGGYNEQFF. Here the CDR3 DNA reads TGCGCCAGCAGCCCTACTAGCGGGGGTTACAATGAGCAGTTCTTC.

V and J are TRBV19 and TRBJ1-5; unclear D gene. The V end was cut by 5 bases, the J end by 2 bases, with 10 bases between. The CDR3 is made up of 14 amino acids. Germline CDR1 reads LNHDA; CDR2 reads SQIVND (reference sequence). CDR3 protein: CASSRPMGNQPQHF. The CDR3 region has the DNA TGTGCCAGTAGTCGTCCCATGGGCAATCAGCCCCAGCATTTT.

This sequence joins TRBV5-1 and TRBJ1-1; D remains ambiguous. Germline V lookup: CDR1 SGHRS, CDR2 YFSETQ. V was clipped by 3 bases and J by 4 bases, with 19 bases between them. The CDR3 covers 16 residues. As DNA, the CDR3 is TGCGCCAGCAGCTACTTGGCCCGGTCACGGGGCACTGAAGCTTTCTTT. It specifies CASSYLARSRGTEAFF.

The chain combines TRBV16 with TRBJ1-1; D is unclear. Germline values: CDR1 KGHSY, CDR2 FQNENV. The CDR3 contains 15 residues. V lost 4 bases and J lost 3, with 15 bases in between. The CDR3 bases are TGTGCCAGCAGCCCGCAACTTATCGGCGACACTGAAGCTTTCTTT. This sequence encodes CASSPQLIGDTEAFF.

The chain links TRBV5-1 to TRBJ1-2, with TRBD1 matching over 10 bases. V gave up 0 bases and J gave up 4 bases; unmatched junction bases: 3. CDR1 is SGHRS and CDR2 is YFSETQ in the germline V gene. The CDR3 has 15 amino acids. The CDR3, as DNA: TGCGCCAGCAGCTTGGGGGACAGGGGCACCTATGGCTACACCTTC. Translation: CASSLGDRGTYGYTF. The entire variable domain, with the rest obtained from reference TRBV5-1 and TRBJ1-2, is as follows: KAGVTQTPRYLIKTRGQQVTLSCSPISGHRSVSWYQQTPGQGLQFLFEYFSETQRNKGNFPGRFSGRQFSNSRSEMNVSTLELGDSALYLCASSLGDRGTYGYTFGSGTRLTVV.

J is TRBJ1-1 and V is TRBV5-1; a weak D match, TRBD1 (5 bases). From germline, CDR1 is SGHRS and CDR2 YFSETQ. This CDR3 contains 13 residues. V was trimmed by 4 bases and J by 0 bases, leaving 7 bases between them. CDR3 nucleotide sequence: TGCGCCAGCAGCGGGGGAATGAACACTGAAGCTTTCTTT. Translation gives CASSGGMNTEAFF.

This clone turned up a few times. This chain connects TRBV11-2 to TRBJ1-6; D not certain. Germline V CDR1 and CDR2: SGHAT, FQNNGV. The CDR3 extends over 13 amino acids. Trimming cost V 6 bases and J 7 bases, with 10 bases left between them. This chain's CDR3 is CASRTTRNSPLHF. Here the CDR3 DNA reads TGTGCCAGCAGGACCACGCGGAATTCACCCCTCCACTTT.

The J gene is TRBJ1-1, the V gene TRBV9; D unclear. The CDR3 consists of 14 residues. The ends were cut back, 4 bases at V and 5 bases at J, with 15 bases in the middle. CDR1 and CDR2 from the germline V gene are SGDLS and YYNGEE. CDR3 bases: TGTGCCAGCAGCCGCCAGGTGGGCCAGACTGAAGCTTTCTTT. Protein product: CASSRQVGQTEAFF.

The chain joins TRBV5-1 to TRBJ2-7, with TRBD2 identical over 7 bases. With V trimmed by 4 bases and J by 2 bases, 3 bases remained unmatched. The CDR3 totals 13 residues. Germline CDR1 and CDR2: SGHRS and YFSETQ. CDR3 nucleotides: TGCGCCAGCAGCCGCGGGAGCCCCTACGAGCAGTACTTC. Amino acids: CASSRGSPYEQYF.